The next 9 T cell receptor beta chains were all read from a single sample in a study of beta chain features in type 1 diabetes. The study reverse transcribed the entire isolated RNA, so it sequenced expressed TCRB transcripts. TCRdb's copy holds only in-frame clones and misses some; the assay was immunoSEQ multiplex PCR. Among 450,000 to 600,000 clones listed, over 25% were seen once. Sequenced sample: naive CD4+ T cells from blood. These receptors all come from a young man in good health.

This clone has more than one count but fewer than ten. The rearrangement uses TRBV14 and TRBJ2-1; TRBD2 agrees at 11 bases. V lost 3 bases, J lost 7 bases, and 11 bases stayed unmatched. This CDR3 has 17 amino acids. Germline-derived CDR1 and CDR2 are SGHDN and FVKESK. CDR3 DNA sequence: TGTGCCAGCAGCCACCTCAGGAGGGCTAGCGGGAGGAATGAGCAGTTCTTC. It codes for CASSHLRRASGRNEQFF.

The sample holds a few counts of this clone. The CDR3, as DNA: TGTGCCAGCAGTGCAGGGCAGTGGGAAAAACTGTTTTTT. It yields the protein CASSAGQWEKLFF. This chain connects TRBV2 to TRBJ1-4; D possibly corresponds to TRBD1 (5 bases). CDR3 length: 13 amino acids. Germline V CDR1 and CDR2: SNHLY, FYNNEI. V lost 4 bases and J 8 bases, leaving 11 bases between the germline ends.

The CDR3 sequence: CASSPWTGEDEQFF. CDR3 coding DNA: TGTGCCAGCAGCCCCTGGACAGGGGAGGATGAGCAGTTCTTC. The chain links TRBV14 to TRBJ2-1; 9 nucleotides agree with TRBD1. The germline CDR1 and CDR2 sequences are SGHDN and FVKESK. The CDR3 consists of 14 residues. After removal of 4 bases from V and 8 bases from J, the junction contained 6 bases not matched to a gene.

V and J are TRBV6-6 and TRBJ1-5, with TRBD1 as a possible D gene (6 bases). Looked up from germline, CDR1 is MNHNY and CDR2 is SVGAGI (reference sequence). Trimming stripped 5 bases from V and 7 bases from J, with 15 bases between. This CDR3 is built from 14 residues. DNA for the CDR3: TGTGCCAGCAGTCCCGTACAGACAGGACAGCCCCAGCATTTT. Its protein is CASSPVQTGQPQHF.

This clone was detected a few times. The rearrangement uses TRBV29-1 and TRBJ1-1; D is uncertain. The V and J ends lost 7 bases and 11 bases respectively, with 11 bases between them. The CDR3 is 9 residues long. Germline CDR1 reads SQVTM; CDR2 reads ANQGSEA. CDR3 DNA: TGCAGCGCTGAGGGTGAGGCTTTCTTT. Encoded protein: CSAEGEAFF.

The J gene is TRBJ2-2, the V gene TRBV30, with 11 bases lining up with TRBD2. Losses at the gene ends were 2 bases for V and 6 bases for J; bases not matched to a gene: 5. Germline assignment: CDR1 GTSNPN and CDR2 SVGIG (reference sequence). The CDR3 consists of 15 residues. The CDR3 DNA sequence: TGTGCCTGGAGTCAGACTAGCGGGAATGCCGGGGAGCTGTTTTTT. Translated, it gives CAWSQTSGNAGELFF.

The rearrangement links TRBV25-1 to TRBJ2-1; D is unclear. Per the germline V gene, CDR1 is MGHDK and CDR2 is SYGVNS. Trimming left V 4 bases short and J 7 bases short, with 17 bases between. The CDR3 is 15 residues long. Here the CDR3 DNA reads TGTGCCAGCAGTGGCGAGACCAGTCTTCGGAATGAGCAGTTCTTC. As protein: CASSGETSLRNEQFF.

The CDR3 DNA reads as TGTGCCAGCAGTCCGGGATCAGCTCGTTCCTACGAGCAGTACTTC. Amino acid sequence: CASSPGSARSYEQYF. The rearrangement joins TRBV27 to TRBJ2-7; perhaps TRBD2 as D (5 bases). This CDR3 is built from 15 residues. V lost 5 bases and J lost 1, with 15 bases in between. Germline CDR1 reads MNHEY; CDR2 reads SMNVEV (reference sequence).

This clone turned up a few times. V and J are TRBV28 and TRBJ1-4; no definite D call. The CDR3 is 11 amino acids. Per germline, CDR1 MDHEN and CDR2 SYDVKM. V was clipped by 3 bases and J by 7 bases, with 3 bases between them. Written as DNA, the CDR3 is TGTGCCAGCAGTTTGGGTGAAAAACTGTTTTTT. Encoded protein: CASSLGEKLFF.